The 32 T cell receptor beta chains presented below share a single source sample, sequenced in a study of PD-1 blockade in classical Hodgkin lymphoma. Generated by immunoSEQ multiplex PCR, the TCRdb table keeps only in-frame clones and is missing some. The data hold about 16,000 clones, with roughly 86% observed a single time. This sample's time point: newly diagnosed, previously untreated cHL patient sample. Sequenced material: peripheral blood mononuclear cells (PBMCs). These receptors were collected from a human donor with classical Hodgkin lymphoma.

This sequence joins TRBV28 and TRBJ1-1; D gene uncertain. CDR1 and CDR2 from the germline V gene are MDHEN and SYDVKM. CDR3 length: 15 amino acids. V was pared by 6 bases and J by 1 base, with 15 bases between. The CDR3 is CASRPPVAGNTEAFF. For the CDR3, the DNA is TGTGCCAGCAGACCCCCCGTGGCAGGGAACACTGAAGCTTTCTTT.

The gene calls are TRBV5-1 and TRBJ2-1, with TRBD2 matching over 13 bases. Looked up from germline, CDR1 is SGHRS and CDR2 is YFSETQ. The junction had 7 bases not matched to a gene; V was cut back by 4 bases and J by 3 bases. CDR3 length: 17 residues. The CDR3 DNA is TGCGCCAGCAGCAGGACTAGCGGGAGAGGGGGCTACAATGAGCAGTTCTTC. Translating gives CASSRTSGRGGYNEQFF.

The chain links TRBV19 to TRBJ2-5; D not certain. Germline V lookup: CDR1 LNHDA, CDR2 SQIVND (reference sequence). Trimming removed 5 bases from V and 0 bases from J, with 7 bases in between. This CDR3 is built from 13 residues. This CDR3 reads CASSPGHQETQYF. The CDR3 DNA follows: TGTGCCAGTAGTCCGGGCCACCAAGAGACCCAGTACTTC.

In its sample, this clone was seen a few times. The chain joins TRBV12-5 to TRBJ1-5; no firm D call. Trimming stripped 0 bases from V and 2 bases from J, with 11 bases between. This CDR3 region has 16 residues. CDR1 and CDR2 from the germline V gene are LGHNT and FRNRAP. CDR3 DNA: TGTGCTAGTGGTTTGGTGGCGGGTGGTTGCAATCAGCCCCAGCATTTT. It codes for CASGLVAGGCNQPQHF.

The chain employs TRBV9 and TRBJ2-7; 7 positions match TRBD1. This CDR3 spans 19 amino acids. V lost 4 bases, J lost 0 bases, and 19 bases stayed unmatched. Per the germline V gene, CDR1 is SGDLS and CDR2 is YYNGEE. CDR3 DNA sequence: TGTGCCAGCAGCCCGCCCCTCGTGGCACAGGGGCCTTTCTCCTACGAGCAGTACTTC. It codes for CASSPPLVAQGPFSYEQYF.

The chain is built from TRBV27 and TRBJ2-1; TRBD2 agrees at 14 bases. V dropped 2 bases and J dropped 0; count of bases not matched to a gene: 6. CDR3 length: 19 residues. CDR1 MNHEY and CDR2 SMNVEV come from the germline V gene (reference sequence). The CDR3 DNA sequence: TGTGCCAGCAGTTTAGGACTAGCGGGAGGCTTTGGCTCCTACAATGAGCAGTTCTTC. It specifies CASSLGLAGGFGSYNEQFF.

This chain joins TRBV4-2 and TRBJ2-7, with 9 bases lining up with TRBD2. The CDR3 is 15 amino acids. Losses at the gene ends were 4 bases for V and 2 bases for J; bases not matched to a gene: 6. Germline V gene data show CDR1 as LGHNA and CDR2 as YNFKEQ. The CDR3 is CASSPLSGSTYEQYF. CDR3 DNA: TGTGCCAGCAGCCCACTTAGCGGGAGCACCTACGAGCAGTACTTC.

The rearrangement joins TRBV19 to TRBJ1-5; no definite D call. The ends were cut back, 3 bases at V and 4 bases at J, with 7 bases in the middle. Per the germline V gene, CDR1 is LNHDA and CDR2 is SQIVND (reference sequence). CDR3 length: 13 residues. DNA for the CDR3: TGTGCCAGTAGTATTTCCGATAATCAGCCCCAGCATTTT. Amino acid sequence: CASSISDNQPQHF.

This chain links TRBV15 with TRBJ2-1; D is possibly TRBD1 or TRBD2 (6 bases each). Germline CDR1 and CDR2: LNHNV and YYDKDF (reference sequence). This CDR3 has 15 residues. V was cut by 5 bases and J by 0 bases, with 11 bases left in between. CDR3 in amino acids: CATSQGGSSYNEQFF. CDR3 DNA: TGTGCCACCAGCCAAGGGGGGAGCTCCTACAATGAGCAGTTCTTC.

The gene calls are TRBV6-5 and TRBJ1-5, with 8 nucleotides matching TRBD1. This CDR3 comprises 14 residues. In germline, CDR1 is MNHEY, CDR2 SVGAGI. With 10 bases clipped from V and 6 bases from J, the junction kept 11 bases outside the gene matches. Here the CDR3 DNA reads TGTGCCACCAGCGGACAGGGAGCTCGTCAGCCCCAGCATTTT. Its protein product is CATSGQGARQPQHF.

The chain is built from TRBV5-1 and TRBJ2-7; 7 nucleotides match TRBD2. CDR3 length: 14 amino acids. Trimming took 5 bases from V and 2 from J; bases not matched to a gene: 7. Germline assignment: CDR1 SGHRS and CDR2 YFSETQ. The CDR3 is CASRSSGLTYEQYF. CDR3 DNA: TGCGCCAGCAGGTCTAGCGGTCTTACCTACGAGCAGTACTTC.

This chain links TRBV5-1 with TRBJ2-3; D is unclear. The CDR3 consists of 14 residues. Germline V CDR1 and CDR2: SGHRS, YFSETQ. Trimming stripped 2 bases from V and 0 bases from J, with 7 bases between. The CDR3 DNA reads as TGCGCCAGCAGCTTCGAGTCTAGCACAGATACGCAGTATTTT. It specifies CASSFESSTDTQYF.

This clone was observed a single time. The CDR3 nucleotides read TGTGCCAGCAGTTCACCATACGAGCAGTACTTC. Its translation: CASSSPYEQYF. The rearrangement links TRBV28 to TRBJ2-7, with unresolved D. CDR3 length equals 11 residues. Looked up from germline, CDR1 is MDHEN and CDR2 is SYDVKM. The V and J ends lost 4 bases and 4 bases respectively, with 5 bases between them.

The rearrangement uses TRBV5-4 and TRBJ2-3, with D unresolved. Germline CDR1 SGHNT, CDR2 YYREEE (reference sequence). This CDR3 is 16 amino acids long. Trimming removed 0 bases from V and 2 bases from J, with 13 bases in between. CDR3: CASSLAGRPTTDTQYF. The CDR3, as DNA: TGTGCCAGCAGCTTGGCTGGCAGGCCGACCACAGATACGCAGTATTTT.

The J gene is TRBJ1-4, the V gene TRBV29-1; the D is unclear. The germline gives CDR1 SQVTM, CDR2 ANQGSEA. V lost 4 bases, J lost 3 bases, and 9 bases lay in between. The CDR3 totals 13 residues. This CDR3 is CSVGVSPNEKLFF. Here the CDR3 DNA reads TGCAGCGTTGGGGTATCCCCTAATGAAAAACTGTTTTTT. The variable domain in full, completed from reference TRBV29-1 and TRBJ1-4, reads SAVISQKPSRDICQRGTSLTIQCQVDSQVTMMFWYRQQPGQSLTLIATANQGSEATYESGFVIDKFPISRPNLTFSTLTVSNMSPEDSSIYLCSVGVSPNEKLFFGSGTQLSVL.

This clone was detected once. Other DNA sequences in this specimen translate into the identical CDR3. The CDR3 nucleotides read TGTGCCAGTAGTATATCTAGGGGCACAGATACGCAGTATTTT. Its translation: CASSISRGTDTQYF. V gene TRBV19 combines with J gene TRBJ2-3; unclear D gene. Germline V lookup: CDR1 LNHDA, CDR2 SQIVND (reference sequence). Trimming removed 2 bases from V and 1 base from J, with 7 bases in between. This CDR3 is built from 14 residues.

This clone was detected only a few times. The V gene is TRBV6-1, the J gene TRBJ2-1, with 13 bases aligning to TRBD2. This CDR3 contains 14 residues. Germline V lookup: CDR1 MNHNS, CDR2 SASEGT. V lost 5 bases to trimming and J lost 11 bases; unmatched junction nucleotides: 6. The DNA of the CDR3 is TGTGCCAGCAGTACCCGGACTAGCGGGAGAAAGCAGTTCTTC. Translating gives CASSTRTSGRKQFF.

V gene TRBV6-6 combines with J gene TRBJ1-1; 7 bases map to TRBD1. Germline CDR1 reads MNHNY; CDR2 reads SVGAGI (reference sequence). The CDR3 covers 14 residues. V shed 2 bases and J 3 bases; nucleotides not matched to a gene: 3. CDR3 bases: TGTGCCAGCAGTTACAGGCAGGGGGACACTGAAGCTTTCTTT. This codes for CASSYRQGDTEAFF.

The chain couples TRBV6-9 to TRBJ2-7; the D is unclear. This CDR3 has 13 amino acids. Germline CDR1 is MNHGY and CDR2 is SVAAGI. V lost 3 bases and J 3 bases, leaving 9 bases between the germline ends. CDR3 residues: CASSYSLRYEQYF. In DNA form, the CDR3 reads TGTGCCAGCAGTTACTCCCTTCGCTACGAGCAGTACTTC.

The chain carries TRBV18 and TRBJ1-2; D is unclear. Germline values: CDR1 KGHSH, CDR2 LQKENI. The CDR3 is made up of 12 amino acids. V lost 3 bases to trimming and J lost 7 bases, with 9 bases between them. DNA of the CDR3: TGTGCCAGCTCACCGGAGGGCTCTGGCTACACCTTC. This encodes CASSPEGSGYTF.

The chain couples TRBV28 to TRBJ1-1; D perhaps matches TRBD1 (5 bases). Trimming pared 6 bases from V and 2 bases from J, leaving 13 bases between. Germline V CDR1 and CDR2: MDHEN, SYDVKM. The CDR3 sequence is 14 residues long. In DNA form, the CDR3 reads TGTGCCAGCAGAGTGATCGACAGAAACACTGAAGCTTTCTTT. Its protein is CASRVIDRNTEAFF.

The chain combines TRBV28 with TRBJ2-6; no definite D call. This CDR3 contains 14 residues. Germline V CDR1 and CDR2: MDHEN, SYDVKM. V lost 5 bases, J lost 0 bases, and 5 bases lay in between. The CDR3 nucleotides read TGTGCCAGCAGTGACAACTCTGGGGCCAACGTCCTGACTTTC. It is translated as CASSDNSGANVLTF.

The genes are TRBV19 and TRBJ2-5; 8 bases match TRBD2. J lost 2 bases, V lost 10 bases, and 12 bases had no gene match. The CDR3 sequence is 15 residues long. CDR1 is LNHDA, CDR2 SQIVND, per germline (reference sequence). DNA of the CDR3: TGTGCCACGCACCGGGGGGGAGGACGACAAGAGACCCAGTACTTC. It encodes CATHRGGGRQETQYF. Supplemented by reference TRBV19 and TRBJ2-5, the full variable domain reads DGGITQSPKYLFRKEGQNVTLSCEQNLNHDAMYWYRQDPGQGLRLIYYSQIVNDFQKGDIAEGYSVSREKKESFPLTVTSAQKNPTAFYLCATHRGGGRQETQYFGPGTRLLVL.

The CDR3 is CASSSTTGAGYGYTF. The CDR3 DNA reads TGTGCCAGCAGTTCAACGACAGGGGCTGGCTATGGCTACACCTTC. The genes are TRBV6-5 and TRBJ1-2; 8 positions match TRBD1. The CDR3 is 15 amino acids. J was trimmed by 4 bases and V by 4 bases; bases with no gene match: 8. Germline CDR1 and CDR2: MNHEY and SVGAGI.

This rearrangement joins TRBV11-2 to TRBJ2-7, with D perhaps matching TRBD1 (6 bases). V was pared by 0 bases and J by 2 bases, with 8 bases between. From germline, CDR1 is SGHAT and CDR2 FQNNGV. This CDR3 contains 14 residues. CDR3 residues: CASSLERTAYEQYF. Here the CDR3 DNA reads TGTGCCAGCAGCTTAGAGAGGACAGCCTACGAGCAGTACTTC.

This rearrangement joins TRBV19 to TRBJ1-3; D is uncertain. Germline CDR1 LNHDA, CDR2 SQIVND (reference sequence). The CDR3 is 14 residues long. With 6 bases removed from V and 2 bases from J, the gap between germline ends came to 11 bases. The CDR3 DNA reads as TGTGCCAGTAGCCTACAGAGTGCTGGAAACACCATATATTTT. This gives the protein CASSLQSAGNTIYF.

The J gene is TRBJ2-2, the V gene TRBV6-1, with 10 bases lining up with TRBD2. The V gene's germline CDR1 is MNHNS and CDR2 SASEGT. J was trimmed by 6 bases and V by 5 bases; bases with no gene match: 6. The CDR3 covers 15 residues. CDR3 coding DNA: TGTGCCAGCAGTCCCGGGACTAGCGATGCCGGGGAGCTGTTTTTT. This encodes CASSPGTSDAGELFF.

V gene TRBV11-2 combines with J gene TRBJ1-5; D may be TRBD1 (5 bases). With 6 bases removed from V and 4 bases from J, the gap between germline ends came to 10 bases. CDR1 and CDR2 from the germline V gene are SGHAT and FQNNGV. The CDR3 length is 13 residues. The CDR3 nucleotides read TGTGCCAGCAGTCAGGGCAGGAATCAGCCCCAGCATTTT. Translating it yields CASSQGRNQPQHF.

V is TRBV10-1 and J is TRBJ2-7; D gene uncertain. This CDR3 has 18 amino acids. The germline V and J ends were trimmed by 3 bases and 2 bases, with 23 bases remaining between them. In germline, CDR1 is WNHNN, CDR2 SYGVQD (reference sequence). The CDR3 region has the DNA TGCGCCAGCAGTGACGGCGACCAAGTCCGAAACAGTACCTACGAGCAGTACTTC. It codes for CASSDGDQVRNSTYEQYF.

The CDR3 nucleotides read TGTGCCACCGAAGGGACAGGAAAACATGAGCAGTTCTTC. Translated, it gives CATEGTGKHEQFF. V and J are TRBV18 and TRBJ2-1, with 8 bases identical to TRBD1. V dropped 10 bases and J dropped 8; count of bases not matched to a gene: 10. This CDR3 spans 13 amino acids. CDR1 and CDR2 from the germline V gene are KGHSH and LQKENI.

CDR3 sequence reads: CASSYRPGNTIYF. Written as DNA, the CDR3 is TGTGCCAGCAGTTACAGGCCCGGAAACACCATATATTTT. The rearrangement joins TRBV6-6 to TRBJ1-3; D unclear. The ends were cut back, 2 bases at V and 4 bases at J, with 6 bases in the middle. Germline CDR1 MNHNY, CDR2 SVGAGI (reference sequence). The CDR3 loop spans 13 amino acids.

The V gene is TRBV6-5, the J gene TRBJ2-1; D may be TRBD1 (6 bases). V was pared by 6 bases and J by 5 bases, with 11 bases between. The CDR3 sequence is 13 residues long. CDR1 is MNHEY and CDR2 is SVGAGI in the germline V gene. The CDR3 sequence is CASRHQGNNEQFF. CDR3 DNA sequence: TGTGCCAGCAGGCATCAGGGGAACAATGAGCAGTTCTTC.